The entry below describes one TCR beta chain. This specimen comes from a study of blood T cell repertoires in COVID-19. The assay was immunoSEQ multiplex PCR, and TCRdb's table has in-frame clones only and misses some. The sample lists roughly 250,000 clones, about nine tenths occurring once. The CDR3 loop spans 18 amino acids. V gave up 4 bases and J gave up 0 bases; unmatched junction bases: 6. Germline values: CDR1 LGHDT, CDR2 YNNKEL (reference sequence). The sequence came from a middle-aged woman with acute COVID-19. The chain recombines TRBV3-1 (or the pseudogene TRBV3-2) with TRBJ2-1; 13 nucleotides agree with TRBD2. Sequenced sample: PBMCs or T cells enriched from blood (not recorded which). The CDR3 DNA sequence: TGTGCCAGCAGCCCCGGGACTAGCGGGGCCCTCTCCTACAATGAGCAGTTCTTC. Protein sequence: CASSPGTSGALSYNEQFF.